This paragraph covers one TCR beta chain sequence. Its antigen is not identified. TCRdb itself ran the 5' RACE reads through MiXCR, one entry per CDR3 protein. The sample lists about 430,000 distinct CDR3 sequences; more than 15% were seen once. This CDR3 region has 16 residues. Trimming cost V 6 bases and J 0 bases, with 12 bases left between them. Germline V gives CDR1 MNHEY, CDR2 SVGAGI. These data come from a study of T-cell memory formation after mild COVID-19. Whole-study context: Among the donors, TCR clusters were largely specific to each donor. Study-wide results and caveats: Several responding clones turned up in pre-infection memory, indicating that cross-reactive memory may have taken part. Contracting clones from day 15 to 85 had balanced CD4/CD8; later expanders favoured CD4+.

J is TRBJ2-6 and V is TRBV6-5; tentatively, D is TRBD1 (5 bases). The sequence came from a man between 18 and 35 years old who had mild COVID-19 (a few samples of this study predate the infection). Cell type and time point are not known. The specimen was PBMCs or a T cell subset sorted from them (not recorded which). The CDR3 spells CASSTGAFSGANVLTF. Here the CDR3 DNA reads TGTGCCAGCAGCACAGGTGCCTTCTCTGGGGCCAACGTCCTGACTTTC.